Each of the 15 T cell receptor beta chains below was sequenced from the same sample in a study of T cell repertoires in cytomegalovirus infection (dated by TCRdb to the late 2010s). No antigen has been assigned to these receptors. In the paper's terms, the treatment or condition label means: in vitro stimulation with specific CMV peptide epitopes to enrich CMV-specific T cells. Sequenced using an Illumina HiSeq 1500. The public sequencing data were trimmed at Q25 with fastp and processed into clonotypes with MiXCR by TCRdb, which kept only in-frame beta chains. Every CDR3 protein is listed once, alongside the most common genes and DNA of its rows. The sample table records hundreds of thousands of distinct CDR3 sequences; 31% of these occur just once. Jointly, the top ten make up more than 12% of the sample. The specimen was cultured CD8+ T cells from PBMCs, collected from culture after CMV antigen stimulation. The receptors derive from a human donor in good health (CMV status not recorded). Some clones in this sample may be carry-over from other donors' samples.

For this clonotype: At one of its ends the junction is not consistent with the germline gene, which may arise from a read error. V is TRBV15 and J is TRBJ1-2, with TRBD1 matching over 7 bases. CDR1 and CDR2 (germline): LNHNV, YYDKDF (reference sequence). The CDR3 covers 14 residues. The CDR3 here is CATRRGGLNYGYTF. CDR3 sequence (DNA): TGTGCCACCAGGAGAGGGGGCCTTAACTATGGCTACACCTTC.

This clonotype has at least ten counts. V is TRBV7-9 and J is TRBJ1-3; D not resolved. Germline V gene lookup returns CDR1 SEHNR and CDR2 FQNEAQ (reference sequence). The ends were cut back, 8 bases at V and 0 bases at J, with 11 bases in the middle. This CDR3 region has 14 residues. The CDR3 DNA reads as TGTGCCAGCCCTACAGCGAACTCTGGAAACACCATATATTTT. This gives the protein CASPTANSGNTIYF.

This clonotype was seen only a few times. The limits of the CDR3 on the DNA are not certain, so only TCRdb's listed CDR3 is given. The rearrangement joins TRBV6-5 to TRBJ1-2; TRBD1, as called in the table, went unchecked against the DNA. The CDR3 extends over 16 residues, inclusive of both ends. The V gene's germline CDR1 is MNHEY and CDR2 SVGAGI. The CDR3 spells CASSSSDSPINYGYTF.

This clonotype has only a few counts. The chain recombines TRBV11-1 with TRBJ1-5; tentative D call: TRBD1 (6 bases). Germline assignment: CDR1 SGHAT and CDR2 FQDESV (reference sequence). The CDR3 is 15 amino acids. The V and J ends lost 5 bases and 1 base respectively, with 12 bases between them. The CDR3 DNA sequence: TGTGCCAGCAGCAGGGGGGAAGAAAGCAATCAGCCCCAGCATTTT. Translation: CASSRGEESNQPQHF.

This chain connects TRBV28 to TRBJ2-7; D may correspond to TRBD1 or TRBD2 (6 bases each). The CDR3 has 14 amino acids. Trimming cost V 2 bases and J 3 bases, with 11 bases left between them. The germline CDR1 and CDR2 sequences are MDHEN and SYDVKM. The CDR3 spells CASSLAGQHYEQYV. The CDR3 DNA reads as TGTGCCAGCAGTTTAGCGGGACAACACTACGAGCAGTACGTC.

The table lists this clonotype with many counts. The rearrangement links TRBV7-8 to TRBJ2-7, with D perhaps TRBD1 or TRBD2 (5 bases each). V lost 5 bases and J 5 bases, leaving 10 bases between the germline ends. The CDR3 contains 12 residues. The germline V gene has CDR1 SGHVS and CDR2 FQNEAQ. The CDR3 sequence is CASSQWDDEQYF. DNA of the CDR3: TGTGCCAGCAGCCAGTGGGACGACGAGCAGTACTTC.

Comments on this clonotype: Relative to the germline gene, one junction end is altered; a read error may explain this. The chain couples TRBV4-3 to TRBJ1-5; possible D gene TRBD1, 6 bases. The CDR3 totals 14 residues. Germline loops: CDR1 LGHNA, CDR2 YSLEER. CDR3 coding DNA: TGCGCCAACAGCCAGTTCAGGGGAAATCAGCCCCAGCATTTT. Protein sequence: CANSQFRGNQPQHF.

The chain is built from TRBV5-4 and TRBJ2-2, with 12 bases lining up with TRBD2. The germline gives CDR1 SGHNT, CDR2 YYREEE (reference sequence). Trimming at V came to 2 bases and at J to 0 bases, leaving 2 bases not matched to a gene. The CDR3 length is 17 residues. The CDR3 DNA follows: TGTGCCAGCAGCTTTACTAGCGGGGGGCCGAACACCGGGGAGCTGTTTTTT. Translation: CASSFTSGGPNTGELFF.

The chain couples TRBV7-6 to TRBJ2-3, with TRBD2 matching 8 bases. The ends lost 1 base at V and 3 bases at J; junction bases unmatched: 3. The CDR3 extends over 15 amino acids. The germline CDR1 and CDR2 sequences are SGHVS and FNYEAQ. CDR3 protein: CASSLGGGQTDTQYF. In DNA, the CDR3 is TGTGCCAGCAGCTTAGGCGGGGGGCAGACAGATACGCAGTATTTT.

The chain combines TRBV7-6 with TRBJ1-4, with 8 bases matching TRBD1. Per the germline V gene, CDR1 is SGHVS and CDR2 is FNYEAQ. CDR3 size: 16 residues. Trimming removed 4 bases from V and 4 bases from J; junction bases left unmatched: 8. CDR3 sequence: CASSWGQAVINEKLFF. As DNA, the CDR3 is TGTGCCAGCAGCTGGGGACAGGCAGTTATTAATGAAAAACTGTTTTTT.

This clonotype was observed a handful of times. The chain recombines TRBV20-1 with TRBJ1-6, with a weak D call TRBD1 (6 bases). Trimming shortened V by 0 bases and J by 5 bases, and 26 bases separated the two germline ends. Germline CDR1 and CDR2: DFQATT and SNEGSKA (reference sequence). The CDR3 extends over 20 amino acids. CDR3 region: CSARDRRGAHPSYDNSPLHF. CDR3 nucleotides: TGCAGTGCTAGAGATCGTAGGGGGGCTCACCCCTCTTACGATAATTCACCCCTCCACTTT.

This chain connects TRBV5-1 to TRBJ2-3, with D unclear. CDR1 and CDR2 (germline): SGHRS, YFSETQ. The CDR3 covers 17 residues. Between the trimmed V and J ends, which lost 0 bases and 5 bases, there was a span of 19 bases. The CDR3 nucleotides are TGCGCCAGCAGCTTGGCCGATACAACCTCGTCCCGAGATACGCAGTATTTT. As protein: CASSLADTTSSRDTQYF.

The genes are TRBV27 and TRBJ1-2; 8 bases match TRBD1. The V gene end was trimmed by 2 bases and the J gene end by 4 bases; junction bases not matched to a gene: 6. In germline, CDR1 is MNHEY, CDR2 SMNVEV (reference sequence). This CDR3 comprises 15 residues. The CDR3, as DNA: TGTGCCAGCAGTTTACTGGGACAGGCGCGCTATGGCTACACCTTC. It codes for CASSLLGQARYGYTF.

This clonotype has just a few counts. This chain joins TRBV7-6 and TRBJ1-5, with D perhaps matching TRBD1 (5 bases). V gave up 6 bases and J gave up 3 bases, with 15 bases separating them. CDR3 length equals 15 residues. CDR1 is SGHVS, CDR2 FNYEAQ, per germline. The CDR3 here is CASSPTSGYNQPQHF. CDR3 nucleotides: TGTGCCAGCAGTCCTACGTCAGGGTACAATCAGCCCCAGCATTTT. Full variable domain (missing parts from reference TRBV7-6 and TRBJ1-5): GAGVSQSPRYKVTKRGQDVALRCDPISGHVSLYWYRQALGQGPEFLTYFNYEAQQDKSGLPNDRFSAERPEGSISTLTIQRTEQRDSAMYRCASSPTSGYNQPQHFGDGTRLSIL.

The rearrangement uses TRBV16 and TRBJ1-6; 10 positions agree with TRBD1. This CDR3 is built from 17 residues. V shed 2 bases, J shed 10 bases, and the junction held 11 bases outside the gene matches. CDR1 and CDR2 from the germline V gene are KGHSY and FQNENV. CDR3 loop: CASSQLGPGQGNSPLHF. CDR3 DNA sequence: TGTGCCAGCAGCCAACTAGGACCGGGACAGGGGAACTCACCCCTCCACTTT.